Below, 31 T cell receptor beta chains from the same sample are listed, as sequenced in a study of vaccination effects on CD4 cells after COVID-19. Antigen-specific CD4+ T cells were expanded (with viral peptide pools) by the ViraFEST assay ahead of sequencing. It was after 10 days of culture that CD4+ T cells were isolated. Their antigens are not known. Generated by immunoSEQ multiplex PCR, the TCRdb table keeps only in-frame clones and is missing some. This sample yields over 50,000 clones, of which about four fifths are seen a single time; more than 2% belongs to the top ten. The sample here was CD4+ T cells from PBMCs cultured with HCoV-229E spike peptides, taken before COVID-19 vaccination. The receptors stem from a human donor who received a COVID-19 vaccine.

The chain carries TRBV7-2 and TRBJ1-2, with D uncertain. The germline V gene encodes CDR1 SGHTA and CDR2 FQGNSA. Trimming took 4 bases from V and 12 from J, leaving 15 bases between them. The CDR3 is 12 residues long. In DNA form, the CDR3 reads TGTGCCAGCAGCTCTGATTTCGGCTATGACACCTTC. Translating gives CASSSDFGYDTF.

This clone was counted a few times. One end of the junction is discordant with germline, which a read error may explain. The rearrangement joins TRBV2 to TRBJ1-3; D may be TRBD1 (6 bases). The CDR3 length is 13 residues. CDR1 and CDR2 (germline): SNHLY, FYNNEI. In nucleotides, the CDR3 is TGTGCCAGCAGAAGACAGGCTGGGAACACCATATATTTT. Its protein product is CASRRQAGNTIYF.

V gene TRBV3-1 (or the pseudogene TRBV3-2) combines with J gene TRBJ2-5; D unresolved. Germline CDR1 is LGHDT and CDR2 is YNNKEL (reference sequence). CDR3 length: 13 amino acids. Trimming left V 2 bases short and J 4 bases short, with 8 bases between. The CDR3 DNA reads TGTGCCAGCAGCCAACTTATAGCAGAGACCCAGTACTTC. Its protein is CASSQLIAETQYF.

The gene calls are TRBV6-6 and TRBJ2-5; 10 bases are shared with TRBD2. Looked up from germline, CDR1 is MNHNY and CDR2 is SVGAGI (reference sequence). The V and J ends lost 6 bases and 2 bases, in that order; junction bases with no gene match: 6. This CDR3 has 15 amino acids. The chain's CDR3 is CASRWSGGVQETQYF. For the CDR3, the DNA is TGTGCCAGCAGGTGGAGCGGGGGGGTTCAAGAGACCCAGTACTTC.

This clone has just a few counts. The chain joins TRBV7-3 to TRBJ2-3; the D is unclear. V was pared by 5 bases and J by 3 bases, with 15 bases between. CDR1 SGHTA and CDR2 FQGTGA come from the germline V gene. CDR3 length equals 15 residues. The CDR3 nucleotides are TGTGCCAGCAGCCCATCCCCCGTTGTGACAGATACGCAGTATTTT. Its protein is CASSPSPVVTDTQYF. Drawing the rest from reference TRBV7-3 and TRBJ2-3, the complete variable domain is GAGVSQTPSNKVTEKGKYVELRCDPISGHTALYWYRQSLGQGPEFLIYFQGTGAADDSGLPNDRFFAVRPEGSVSTLKIQRTERGDSAVYLCASSPSPVVTDTQYFGPGTRLTVL.

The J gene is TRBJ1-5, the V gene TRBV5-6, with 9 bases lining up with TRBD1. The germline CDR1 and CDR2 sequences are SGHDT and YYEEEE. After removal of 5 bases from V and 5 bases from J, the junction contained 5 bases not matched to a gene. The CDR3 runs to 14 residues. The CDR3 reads CASSLGQGYQPQHF. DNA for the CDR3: TGTGCCAGCAGTCTGGGACAGGGCTATCAGCCCCAGCATTTT.

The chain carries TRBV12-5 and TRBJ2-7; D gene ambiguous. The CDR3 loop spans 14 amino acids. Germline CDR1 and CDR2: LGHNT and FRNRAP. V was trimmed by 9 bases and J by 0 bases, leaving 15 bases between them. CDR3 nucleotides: TGTGCTAGCAGCACGACCGGCAGCTCCTACGAGCAGTACGTC. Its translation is CASSTTGSSYEQYV.

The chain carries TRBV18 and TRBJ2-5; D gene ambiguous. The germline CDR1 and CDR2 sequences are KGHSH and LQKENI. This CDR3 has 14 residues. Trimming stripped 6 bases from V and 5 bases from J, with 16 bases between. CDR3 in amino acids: CASSVQTHTETQYF. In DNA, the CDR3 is TGTGCCAGCTCGGTCCAGACTCATACGGAGACCCAGTACTTC.

CDR3 sequence reads: CASSSSSGWETQYF. The CDR3 DNA sequence: TGTGCCAGCAGTTCTTCTAGCGGATGGGAGACCCAGTACTTC. The rearrangement joins TRBV27 to TRBJ2-5; the match to TRBD2 covers 7 bases. This CDR3 is 14 amino acids long. The germline V gene encodes CDR1 MNHEY and CDR2 SMNVEV (reference sequence). After removal of 4 bases from V and 5 bases from J, the junction contained 7 bases not matched to a gene.

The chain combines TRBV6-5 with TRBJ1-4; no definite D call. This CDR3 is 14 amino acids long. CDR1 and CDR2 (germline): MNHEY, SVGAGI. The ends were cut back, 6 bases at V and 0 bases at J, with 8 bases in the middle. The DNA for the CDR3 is TGTGCCAGCAGACCGGGCCCAACTAATGAAAAACTGTTTTTT. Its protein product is CASRPGPTNEKLFF.

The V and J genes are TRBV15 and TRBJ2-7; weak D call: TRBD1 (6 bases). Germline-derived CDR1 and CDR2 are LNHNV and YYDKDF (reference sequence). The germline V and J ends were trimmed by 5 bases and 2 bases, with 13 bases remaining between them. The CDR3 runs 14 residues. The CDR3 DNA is TGTGCCACCAGCGACCGACAGGTCCCCTACGAGCAGTACGTC. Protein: CATSDRQVPYEQYV.

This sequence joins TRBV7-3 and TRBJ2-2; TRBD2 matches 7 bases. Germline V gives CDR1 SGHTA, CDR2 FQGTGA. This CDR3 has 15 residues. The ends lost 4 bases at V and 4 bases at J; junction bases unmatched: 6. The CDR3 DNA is TGTGCCAGCAGCTCGAAGCGGGGTGGCACCGGGGAGCTGTTTTTT. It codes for CASSSKRGGTGELFF. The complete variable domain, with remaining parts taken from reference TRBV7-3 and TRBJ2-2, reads GAGVSQTPSNKVTEKGKYVELRCDPISGHTALYWYRQSLGQGPEFLIYFQGTGAADDSGLPNDRFFAVRPEGSVSTLKIQRTERGDSAVYLCASSSKRGGTGELFFGEGSRLTVL.

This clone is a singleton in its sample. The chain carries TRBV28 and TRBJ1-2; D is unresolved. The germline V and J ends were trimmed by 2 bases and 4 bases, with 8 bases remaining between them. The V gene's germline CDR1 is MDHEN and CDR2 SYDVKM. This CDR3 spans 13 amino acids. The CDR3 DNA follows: TGTGCCAGCAGTTTAGGCCGGGGCTATGGCTACACCTTC. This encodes CASSLGRGYGYTF.

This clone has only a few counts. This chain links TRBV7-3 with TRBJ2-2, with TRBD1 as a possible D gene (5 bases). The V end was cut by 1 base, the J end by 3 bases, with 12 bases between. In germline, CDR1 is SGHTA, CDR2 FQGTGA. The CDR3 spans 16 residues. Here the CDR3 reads CASSLMGQGYTGELFF. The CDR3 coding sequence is TGTGCCAGCAGCTTAATGGGGCAGGGATACACCGGGGAGCTGTTTTTT.

The CDR3 DNA reads as TGTGCCAGCAGCTCCCGACTAGATACGCAGTATTTT. Translating gives CASSSRLDTQYF. The chain joins TRBV7-2 to TRBJ2-3; no definite D call. The germline V gene encodes CDR1 SGHTA and CDR2 FQGNSA. Trimming left V 4 bases short and J 5 bases short, with 7 bases between. The CDR3 is 12 residues long.

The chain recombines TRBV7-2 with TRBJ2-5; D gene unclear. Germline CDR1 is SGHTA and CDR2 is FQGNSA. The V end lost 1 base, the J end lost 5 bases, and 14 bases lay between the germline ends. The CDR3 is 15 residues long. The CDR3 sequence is CASSLGRILKETQYF. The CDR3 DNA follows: TGTGCCAGCAGCTTAGGGCGGATCCTGAAGGAGACCCAGTACTTC. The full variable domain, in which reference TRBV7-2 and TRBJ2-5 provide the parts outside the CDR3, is GAGVSQSPSNKVTEKGKDVELRCDPISGHTALYWYRQSLGQGLEFLIYFQGNSAPDKSGLPSDRFSAERTGGSVSTLTIQRTQQEDSAVYLCASSLGRILKETQYFGPGTRLLVL.

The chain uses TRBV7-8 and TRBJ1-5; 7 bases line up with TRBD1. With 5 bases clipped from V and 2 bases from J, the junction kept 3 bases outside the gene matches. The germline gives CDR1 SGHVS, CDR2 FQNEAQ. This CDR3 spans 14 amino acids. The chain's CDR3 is CASSRQGGNQPQHF. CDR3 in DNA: TGTGCCAGCAGCCGACAGGGCGGCAATCAGCCCCAGCATTTT.

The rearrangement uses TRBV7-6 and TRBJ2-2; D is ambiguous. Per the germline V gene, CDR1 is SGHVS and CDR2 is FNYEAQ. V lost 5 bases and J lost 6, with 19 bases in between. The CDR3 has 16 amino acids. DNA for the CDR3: TGTGCCAGCAGCCCACAGCTGGGTTGGTCCGCCGGGGAGCTGTTTTTT. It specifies CASSPQLGWSAGELFF. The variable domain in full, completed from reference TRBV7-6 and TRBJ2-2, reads GAGVSQSPRYKVTKRGQDVALRCDPISGHVSLYWYRQALGQGPEFLTYFNYEAQQDKSGLPNDRFSAERPEGSISTLTIQRTEQRDSAMYRCASSPQLGWSAGELFFGEGSRLTVL.

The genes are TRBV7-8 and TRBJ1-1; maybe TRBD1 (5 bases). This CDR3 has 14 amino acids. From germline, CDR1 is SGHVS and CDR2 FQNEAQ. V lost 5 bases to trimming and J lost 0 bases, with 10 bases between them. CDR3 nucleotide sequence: TGTGCCAGCAGCCCACAGGTCCTGAACACTGAAGCTTTCTTT. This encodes CASSPQVLNTEAFF.

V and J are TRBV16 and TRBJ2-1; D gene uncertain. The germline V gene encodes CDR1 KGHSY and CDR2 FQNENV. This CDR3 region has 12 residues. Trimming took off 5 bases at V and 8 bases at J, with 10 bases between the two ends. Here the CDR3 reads CASSWTVDEQFF. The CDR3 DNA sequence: TGTGCCAGCAGCTGGACGGTCGATGAGCAGTTCTTC.

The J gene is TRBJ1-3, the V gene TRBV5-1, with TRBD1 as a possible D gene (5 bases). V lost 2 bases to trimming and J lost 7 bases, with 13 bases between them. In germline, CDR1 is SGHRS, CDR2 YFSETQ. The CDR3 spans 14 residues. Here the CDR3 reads CASSFEGIRNTIYF. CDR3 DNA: TGCGCCAGCAGCTTTGAGGGGATTAGGAACACCATATATTTT.

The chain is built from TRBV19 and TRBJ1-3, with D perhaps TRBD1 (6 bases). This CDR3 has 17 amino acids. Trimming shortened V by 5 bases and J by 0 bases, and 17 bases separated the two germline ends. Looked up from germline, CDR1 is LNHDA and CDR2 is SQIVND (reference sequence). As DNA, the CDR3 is TGTGCCAGTAGTCCCGGCATCCGGACAGACTCTGGAAACACCATATATTTT. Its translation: CASSPGIRTDSGNTIYF.

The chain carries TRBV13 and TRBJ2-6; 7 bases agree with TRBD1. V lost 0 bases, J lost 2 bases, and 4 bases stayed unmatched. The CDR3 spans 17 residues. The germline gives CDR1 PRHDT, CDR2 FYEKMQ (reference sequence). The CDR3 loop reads CASSLGQGNPGANVLTF. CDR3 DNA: TGTGCCAGCAGCTTAGGACAGGGGAATCCTGGGGCCAACGTCCTGACTTTC.

CDR3: CASSYSFPGNTEAFF. The DNA for the CDR3 is TGTGCCAGCAGTTACTCGTTTCCGGGGAACACTGAAGCTTTCTTT. The rearrangement uses TRBV6-5 and TRBJ1-1, with D unresolved. Germline CDR1 reads MNHEY; CDR2 reads SVGAGI. Trimming pared 0 bases from V and 1 base from J, leaving 9 bases between. This CDR3 is 15 amino acids long.

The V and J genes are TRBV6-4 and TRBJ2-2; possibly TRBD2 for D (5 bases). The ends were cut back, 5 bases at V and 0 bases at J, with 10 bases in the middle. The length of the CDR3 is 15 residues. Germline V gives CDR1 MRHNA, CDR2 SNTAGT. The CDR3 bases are TGTGCCAGCAGTCCCCTCGGGGCGAACACCGGGGAGCTGTTTTTT. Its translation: CASSPLGANTGELFF.

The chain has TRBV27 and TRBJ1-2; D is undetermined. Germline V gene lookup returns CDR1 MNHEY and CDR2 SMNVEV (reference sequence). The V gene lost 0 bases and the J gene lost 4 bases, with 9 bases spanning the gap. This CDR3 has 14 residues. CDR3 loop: CASSLSGRGYGYTF. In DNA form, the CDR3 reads TGTGCCAGCAGTTTATCTGGCCGAGGCTATGGCTACACCTTC.

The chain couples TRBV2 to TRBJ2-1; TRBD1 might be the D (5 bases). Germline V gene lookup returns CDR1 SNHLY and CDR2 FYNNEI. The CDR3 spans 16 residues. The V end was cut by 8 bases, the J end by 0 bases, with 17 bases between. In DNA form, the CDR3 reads TGTGCCAGCGAAAGAAGGGGAAGAAGCTCCTACAATGAGCAGTTCTTC. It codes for CASERRGRSSYNEQFF.

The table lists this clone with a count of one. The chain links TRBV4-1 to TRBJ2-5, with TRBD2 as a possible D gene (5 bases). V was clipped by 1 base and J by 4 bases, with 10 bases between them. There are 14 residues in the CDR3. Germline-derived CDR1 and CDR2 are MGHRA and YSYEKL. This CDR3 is CASSQVVRVETQYF. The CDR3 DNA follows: TGCGCCAGCAGCCAAGTGGTGCGGGTAGAGACCCAGTACTTC.

The CDR3 protein is CASSQDRGPLRVYGYTF. The CDR3 region has the DNA TGTGCCAGCAGCCAGGACAGGGGACCATTGAGGGTTTATGGCTACACCTTC. The chain joins TRBV7-8 to TRBJ1-2, with TRBD1 matching over 9 bases. The CDR3 has 17 amino acids. V was clipped by 5 bases and J by 5 bases; unmatched bases: 15. CDR1 is SGHVS and CDR2 is FQNEAQ in the germline V gene.

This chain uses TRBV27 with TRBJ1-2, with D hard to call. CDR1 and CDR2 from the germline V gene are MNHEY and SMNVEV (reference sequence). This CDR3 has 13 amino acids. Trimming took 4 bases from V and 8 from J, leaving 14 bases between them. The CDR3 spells CASSSNAGRGYTF. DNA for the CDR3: TGTGCCAGCAGTTCGAACGCAGGTCGGGGCTACACCTTC.

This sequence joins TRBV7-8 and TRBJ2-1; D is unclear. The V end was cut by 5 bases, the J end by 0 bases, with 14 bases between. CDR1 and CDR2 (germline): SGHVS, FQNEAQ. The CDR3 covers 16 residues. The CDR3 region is CASSLFPMGSYNEQFF. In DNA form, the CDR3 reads TGTGCCAGCAGCCTCTTCCCAATGGGCTCCTACAATGAGCAGTTCTTC. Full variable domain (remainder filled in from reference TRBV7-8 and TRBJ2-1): GAGVSQSPRYKVAKRGQDVALRCDPISGHVSLFWYQQALGQGPEFLTYFQNEAQLDKSGLPSDRFFAERPEGSVSTLKIQRTQQEDSAVYLCASSLFPMGSYNEQFFGPGTRLTVL.